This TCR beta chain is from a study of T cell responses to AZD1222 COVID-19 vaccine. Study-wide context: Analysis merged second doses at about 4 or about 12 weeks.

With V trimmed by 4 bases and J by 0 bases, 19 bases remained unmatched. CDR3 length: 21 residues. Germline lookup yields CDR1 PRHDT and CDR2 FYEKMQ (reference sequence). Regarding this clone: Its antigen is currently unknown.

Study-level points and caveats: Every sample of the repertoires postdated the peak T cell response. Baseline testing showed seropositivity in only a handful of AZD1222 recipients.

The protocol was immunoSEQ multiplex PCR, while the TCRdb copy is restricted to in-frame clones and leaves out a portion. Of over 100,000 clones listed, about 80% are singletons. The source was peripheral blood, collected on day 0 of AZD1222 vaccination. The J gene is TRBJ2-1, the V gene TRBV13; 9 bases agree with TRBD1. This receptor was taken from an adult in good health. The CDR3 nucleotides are TGTGCCAGCAGCTATTATACAGGGGGCGGATTAACGATTAGCTCCTACAATGAGCAGTTCTTC. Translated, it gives CASSYYTGGGLTISSYNEQFF.